What follows are 2 T cell receptor beta chains derived from one specimen sequenced in a study of response to subunit inactivated influenza vaccine. TCRdb reprocessed the RT-PCR reads with MiXCR, giving one entry per CDR3 protein. The sample holds roughly 460,000 distinct CDR3 sequences, roughly 9.8% seen once. This material consisted of PBMCs from blood, taken about 40 days after vaccination. Receptors originate from a man aged 50 or older who received an inactivated influenza vaccine.

The table lists this clonotype with a count of one. J is TRBJ1-5 and V is TRBV27; D perhaps matches TRBD1 (6 bases). The CDR3 totals 15 residues. Germline CDR1 and CDR2: MNHEY and SMNVEV (reference sequence). V was trimmed by 5 bases and J by 4 bases, leaving 15 bases between them. The CDR3 region has the DNA TGTGCCAGCAGTACAGGGATTATGAGGAATCAGCCCCAGCATTTT. This encodes CASSTGIMRNQPQHF.

The chain joins TRBV3-1 to TRBJ1-1; D call uncertain. The CDR3 consists of 14 residues. Germline CDR1 and CDR2: LGHDT and YNNKEL (reference sequence). V lost 0 bases and J lost 2, with 7 bases in between. The CDR3 sequence: CASSQEQFNTEAFF. In nucleotides, the CDR3 is TGTGCCAGCAGCCAAGAACAGTTTAACACTGAAGCTTTCTTT.